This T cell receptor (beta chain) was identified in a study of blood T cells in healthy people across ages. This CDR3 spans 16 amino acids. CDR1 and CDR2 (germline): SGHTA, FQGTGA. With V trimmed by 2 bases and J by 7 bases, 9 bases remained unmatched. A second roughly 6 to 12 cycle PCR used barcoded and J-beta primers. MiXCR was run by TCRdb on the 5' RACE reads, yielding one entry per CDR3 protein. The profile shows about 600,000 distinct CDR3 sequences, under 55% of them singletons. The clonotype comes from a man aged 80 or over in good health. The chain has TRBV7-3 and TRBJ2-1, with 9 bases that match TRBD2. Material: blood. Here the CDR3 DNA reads TGTGCCAGCAGCTTAGGTCGGCTAGCGGGGAGGAATGAGCAGTTCTTC. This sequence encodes CASSLGRLAGRNEQFF.